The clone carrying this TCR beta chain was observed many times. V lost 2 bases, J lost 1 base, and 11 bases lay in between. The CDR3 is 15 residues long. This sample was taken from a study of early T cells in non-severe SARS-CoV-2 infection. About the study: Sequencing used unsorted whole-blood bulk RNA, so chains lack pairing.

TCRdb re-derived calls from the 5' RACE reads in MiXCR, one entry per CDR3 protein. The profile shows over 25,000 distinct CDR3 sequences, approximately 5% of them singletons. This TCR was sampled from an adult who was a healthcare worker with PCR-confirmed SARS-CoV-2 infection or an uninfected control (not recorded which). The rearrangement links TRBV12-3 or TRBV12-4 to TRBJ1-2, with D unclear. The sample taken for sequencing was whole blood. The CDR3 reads CASSLNERGNYGYTF. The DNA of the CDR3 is TGTGCCAGCAGTTTAAACGAGCGGGGTAACTATGGCTACACCTTC.